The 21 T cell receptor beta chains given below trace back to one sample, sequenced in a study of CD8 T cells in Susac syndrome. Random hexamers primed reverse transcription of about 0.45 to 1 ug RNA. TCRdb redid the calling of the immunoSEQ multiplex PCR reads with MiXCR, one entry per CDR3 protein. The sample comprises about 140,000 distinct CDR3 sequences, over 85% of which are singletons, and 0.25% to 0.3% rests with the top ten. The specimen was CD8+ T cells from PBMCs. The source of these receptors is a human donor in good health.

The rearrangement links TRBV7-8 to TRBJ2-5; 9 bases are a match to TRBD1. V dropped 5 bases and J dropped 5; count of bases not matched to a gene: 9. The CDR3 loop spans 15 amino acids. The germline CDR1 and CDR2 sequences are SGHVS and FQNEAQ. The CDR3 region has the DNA TGTGCCAGCAGCGGCCGGGACAGGGTATACGAGACCCAGTACTTC. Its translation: CASSGRDRVYETQYF.

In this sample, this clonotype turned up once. In nucleotides, the CDR3 is TGTGCCAGCAGCTCGCGGACAGACTACGAGCAGTACTTC. Translation: CASSSRTDYEQYF. J is TRBJ2-7 and V is TRBV7-9; D perhaps matches TRBD1 (6 bases). The CDR3 extends over 13 amino acids. Trimming pared 4 bases from V and 3 bases from J, leaving 10 bases between. In germline, CDR1 is SEHNR, CDR2 FQNEAQ (reference sequence). The full variable domain, its missing parts supplied by reference TRBV7-9 and TRBJ2-7, is DTGVSQNPRHKITKRGQNVTFRCDPISEHNRLYWYRQTLGQGPEFLTYFQNEAQLEKSRLLSDRFSAERPKGSFSTLEIQRTEQGDSAMYLCASSSRTDYEQYFGPGTRLTVT.

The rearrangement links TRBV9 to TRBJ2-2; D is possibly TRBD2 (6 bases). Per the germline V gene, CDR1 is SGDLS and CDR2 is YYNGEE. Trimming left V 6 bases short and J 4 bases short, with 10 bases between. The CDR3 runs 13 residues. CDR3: CASNMGGTGELFF. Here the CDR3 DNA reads TGTGCCAGCAACATGGGGGGCACCGGGGAGCTGTTTTTT.

The CDR3 here is CASSPWVGGLNNEQFF. CDR3 nucleotide sequence: TGCGCCAGCAGCCCCTGGGTGGGGGGGCTCAACAATGAGCAGTTCTTC. The gene calls are TRBV4-1 and TRBJ2-1; TRBD2 is a possible D gene (7 bases). Trimming took off 4 bases at V and 5 bases at J, with 18 bases between the two ends. The CDR3 totals 16 residues. Germline V gives CDR1 MGHRA, CDR2 YSYEKL.

The CDR3, as DNA: TGTGCCAGCAGCTTAGGGACTAGCGTCTACAATGAGCAGTTCTTC. Protein product: CASSLGTSVYNEQFF. The chain links TRBV7-2 to TRBJ2-1; 9 bases match TRBD2. The germline V gene encodes CDR1 SGHTA and CDR2 FQGNSA. V lost 1 base, J lost 3 bases, and 1 base stayed unmatched. The CDR3 extends over 15 amino acids.

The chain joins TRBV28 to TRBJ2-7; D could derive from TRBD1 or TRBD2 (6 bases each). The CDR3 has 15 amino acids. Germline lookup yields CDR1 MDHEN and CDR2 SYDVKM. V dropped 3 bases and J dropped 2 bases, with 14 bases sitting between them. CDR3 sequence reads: CASSFRGATAYEQYF. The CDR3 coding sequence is TGTGCCAGCAGTTTTAGGGGGGCGACCGCCTACGAGCAGTACTTC.

CDR3 loop: CASSLRQGPDTQYF. In DNA form, the CDR3 reads TGTGCCAGCAGTCTCCGACAGGGGCCAGATACGCAGTATTTT. The chain carries TRBV27 and TRBJ2-3; 8 bases fit TRBD1. This CDR3 is built from 14 residues. Germline V lookup: CDR1 MNHEY, CDR2 SMNVEV (reference sequence). Germline trimming cut 5 bases from V and 4 bases from J; bases unmatched to any gene: 5.

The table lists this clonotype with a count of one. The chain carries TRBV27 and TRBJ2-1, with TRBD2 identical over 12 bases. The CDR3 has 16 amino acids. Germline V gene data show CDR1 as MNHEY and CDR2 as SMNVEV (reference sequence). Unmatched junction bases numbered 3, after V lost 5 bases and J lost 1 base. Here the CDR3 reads CASSTTSGRSYNEQFF. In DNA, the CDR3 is TGTGCCAGCAGTACGACTAGCGGGAGATCCTACAATGAGCAGTTCTTC.

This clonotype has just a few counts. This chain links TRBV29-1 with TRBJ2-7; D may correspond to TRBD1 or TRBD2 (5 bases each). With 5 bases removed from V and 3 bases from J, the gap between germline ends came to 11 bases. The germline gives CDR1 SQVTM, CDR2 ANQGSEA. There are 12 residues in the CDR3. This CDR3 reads CSVRDGLYEQYF. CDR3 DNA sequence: TGCAGCGTTCGGGACGGCCTCTACGAGCAGTACTTC.

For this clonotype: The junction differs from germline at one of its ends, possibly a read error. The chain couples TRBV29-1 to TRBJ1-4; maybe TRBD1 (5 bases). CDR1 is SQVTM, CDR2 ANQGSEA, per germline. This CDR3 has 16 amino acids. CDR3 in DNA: TGCAGCGCTGAAACTGGGGCCTTTTCACCTAATGAAAAACTGTTTTTT. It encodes CSAETGAFSPNEKLFF.

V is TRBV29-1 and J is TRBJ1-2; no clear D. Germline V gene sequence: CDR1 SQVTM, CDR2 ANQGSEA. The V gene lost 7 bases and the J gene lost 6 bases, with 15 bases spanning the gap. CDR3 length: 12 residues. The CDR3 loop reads CSGDEGINGYTF. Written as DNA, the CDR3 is TGCAGCGGGGATGAGGGTATCAATGGCTACACCTTC.

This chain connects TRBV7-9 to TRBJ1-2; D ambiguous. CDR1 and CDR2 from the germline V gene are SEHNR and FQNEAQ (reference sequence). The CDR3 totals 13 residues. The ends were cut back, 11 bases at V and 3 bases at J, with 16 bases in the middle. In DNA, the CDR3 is TGTGCCCGTGGGGAGATACCCCACTATGGCTACACCTTC. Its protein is CARGEIPHYGYTF. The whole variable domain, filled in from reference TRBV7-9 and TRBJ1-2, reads DTGVSQNPRHKITKRGQNVTFRCDPISEHNRLYWYRQTLGQGPEFLTYFQNEAQLEKSRLLSDRFSAERPKGSFSTLEIQRTEQGDSAMYLCARGEIPHYGYTFGSGTRLTVV.

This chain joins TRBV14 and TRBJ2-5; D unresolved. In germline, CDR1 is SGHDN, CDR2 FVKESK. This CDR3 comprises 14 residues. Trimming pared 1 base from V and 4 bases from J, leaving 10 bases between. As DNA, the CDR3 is TGTGCCAGCAGCCAAGTGGTCTCGGGAGAGACCCAGTACTTC. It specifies CASSQVVSGETQYF.

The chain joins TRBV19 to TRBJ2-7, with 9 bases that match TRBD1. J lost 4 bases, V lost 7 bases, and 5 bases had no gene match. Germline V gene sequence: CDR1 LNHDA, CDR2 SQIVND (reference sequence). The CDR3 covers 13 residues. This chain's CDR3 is CASTPGQGYEQYF. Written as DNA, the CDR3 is TGTGCCAGTACGCCGGGACAGGGTTACGAGCAGTACTTC.

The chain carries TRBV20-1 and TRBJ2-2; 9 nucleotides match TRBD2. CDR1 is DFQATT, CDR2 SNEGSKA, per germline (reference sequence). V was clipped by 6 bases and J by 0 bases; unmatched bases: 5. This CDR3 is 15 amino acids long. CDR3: CSAPTSGPNTGELFF. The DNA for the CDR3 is TGCAGTGCCCCTACTAGCGGGCCGAACACCGGGGAGCTGTTTTTT.

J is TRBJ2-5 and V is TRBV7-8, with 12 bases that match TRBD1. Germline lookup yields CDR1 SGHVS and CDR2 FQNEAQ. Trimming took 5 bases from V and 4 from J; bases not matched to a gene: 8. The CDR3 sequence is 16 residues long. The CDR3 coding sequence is TGTGCCAGCAGCCCTATGGGGACAGGGGGCTCAGAGACCCAGTACTTC. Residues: CASSPMGTGGSETQYF.

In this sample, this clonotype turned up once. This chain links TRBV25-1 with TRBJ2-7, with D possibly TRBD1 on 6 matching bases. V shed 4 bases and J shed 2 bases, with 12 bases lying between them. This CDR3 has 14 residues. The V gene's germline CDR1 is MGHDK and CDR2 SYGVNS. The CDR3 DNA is TGTGCCAGCAGTGTTCCGGGACACCCCTACGAGCAGTACTTC. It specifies CASSVPGHPYEQYF.

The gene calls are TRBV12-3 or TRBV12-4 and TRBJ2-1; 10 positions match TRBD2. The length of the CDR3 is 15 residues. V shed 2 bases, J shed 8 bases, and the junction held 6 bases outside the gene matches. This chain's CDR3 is CASSLIPAGGYEQFF. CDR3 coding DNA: TGTGCCAGCAGTTTAATTCCAGCGGGAGGGTATGAGCAGTTCTTC.

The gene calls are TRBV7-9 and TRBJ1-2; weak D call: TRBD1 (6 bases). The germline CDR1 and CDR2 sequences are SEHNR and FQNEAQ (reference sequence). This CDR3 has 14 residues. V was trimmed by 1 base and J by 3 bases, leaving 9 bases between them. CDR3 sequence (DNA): TGTGCCAGCAGCTTAGAGGGGGACTACTATGGCTACACCTTC. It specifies CASSLEGDYYGYTF. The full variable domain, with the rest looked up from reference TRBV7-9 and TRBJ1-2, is DTGVSQNPRHKITKRGQNVTFRCDPISEHNRLYWYRQTLGQGPEFLTYFQNEAQLEKSRLLSDRFSAERPKGSFSTLEIQRTEQGDSAMYLCASSLEGDYYGYTFGSGTRLTVV.

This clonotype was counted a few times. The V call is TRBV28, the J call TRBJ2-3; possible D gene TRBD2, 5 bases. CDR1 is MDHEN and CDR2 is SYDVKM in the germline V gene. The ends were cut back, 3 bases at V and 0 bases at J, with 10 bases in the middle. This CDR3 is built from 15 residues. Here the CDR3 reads CASSFRGPSTDTQYF. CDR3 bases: TGTGCCAGCAGTTTCAGAGGGCCCAGCACAGATACGCAGTATTTT.

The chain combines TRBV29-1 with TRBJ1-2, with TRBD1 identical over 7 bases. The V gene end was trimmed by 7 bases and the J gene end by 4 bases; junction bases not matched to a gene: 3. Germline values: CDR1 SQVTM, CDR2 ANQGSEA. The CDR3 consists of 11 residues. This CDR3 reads CSATGIYGYTF. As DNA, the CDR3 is TGCAGCGCGACAGGGATCTATGGCTACACCTTC.